Sequencing of this T cell receptor beta chain was carried out in a study of blood T cell repertoires in COVID-19. About the study: The United States, Italy and Spain supplied acute and convalescent COVID-19 samples.

Only a few counts were recorded for this clone. Germline CDR1 reads DFQATT; CDR2 reads SNEGSKA (reference sequence). The V end lost 6 bases, the J end lost 9 bases, and 9 bases lay between the germline ends. This CDR3 has 11 amino acids. The protocol was immunoSEQ multiplex PCR, while the TCRdb copy is restricted to in-frame clones and leaves out a portion. The profile covers fewer than 300,000 clones, with less than 90% appearing a single time and under 3% taken by the ten largest. Specimen: peripheral blood. This receptor was obtained from a woman between 70 and 85 years old with active or convalescent COVID-19. The genes are TRBV20-1 and TRBJ1-6; the D is unclear. CDR3 in amino acids: CSAREGSPLHF. In DNA, the CDR3 is TGCAGTGCCCGGGAGGGTTCACCCCTCCACTTT.